This T cell receptor (beta chain) derives from a study of T cells in narcolepsy. Turning to this clone: Its antigen remains unidentified.

The repertoire was sequenced with immunoSEQ multiplex PCR; TCRdb's copy has only in-frame clones and lacks some. In the table there are some 30,000 clones, roughly 78% of which are singletons. Broader study findings: Healthy controls reportedly lacked the autoreactive clonotypes serially found in patients' blood. Same-patient CSF and blood CD4+ T cell clonotypes included HCRT-specific and TRIB2-specific autoreactive ones.

Trimming took 4 bases from V and 1 from J, leaving 8 bases between them. Looked up from germline, CDR1 is SGHRS and CDR2 is YFSETQ. This CDR3 has 13 amino acids. V usage is TRBV5-1 and J usage is TRBJ1-1; the D is unclear. The source is a human donor with narcolepsy. Sequenced material: CD45RA- memory CD4+ T cells from PBMCs. CDR3 residues: CASSPLKNTEAFF. The CDR3 bases are TGCGCCAGCAGCCCCCTGAAGAACACTGAAGCTTTCTTT.